A single T cell receptor beta chain is shown here with its context. The antigen is unknown. The germline CDR1 and CDR2 sequences are SGHTA and FQGNSA. The CDR3 consists of 13 residues. V lost 5 bases, J lost 5 bases, and 12 bases lay in between. The repertoire was sequenced with immunoSEQ multiplex PCR; TCRdb's copy has only in-frame clones and lacks some. The table has approximately 160,000 clones, 90% to 95% seen once. The record originates from a study of T cell responses to AZD1222 COVID-19 vaccine. Broader study findings: Vaccination with two AZD1222 doses was followed by a rise in Spike-specific TCR breadth and depth. Just 5 to 7 people given AZD1222 tested seropositive at baseline.

V is TRBV7-2 and J is TRBJ2-5; D is undetermined. This receptor was identified in an adult who received the AZD1222 COVID-19 vaccine. This specimen was peripheral blood, taken 28 days after the second AZD1222 dose. The CDR3 loop is CASSAQAAETQYF. The CDR3 DNA sequence: TGTGCCAGCAGCGCCCAGGCAGCGGAGACCCAGTACTTC.